This TCR beta chain was sequenced for a study of T cell repertoires in cytomegalovirus infection. Study observations and caveats: Clonotypes of TCR beta that were HLA-C-restricted and CMV-specific dominated the ex vivo response.

This clonotype was detected ten times or more. What it recognizes is unknown. The CDR3 totals 15 residues. The ends were cut back, 4 bases at V and 4 bases at J, with 16 bases in the middle. The germline V gene has CDR1 SGHDN and CDR2 FVKESK. TCRdb reprocessed the reads via MiXCR and lists one record per CDR3 protein. The sample shows about 310,000 distinct CDR3 sequences, about 8.8% of them seen only once. What was sequenced was PBMCs. This sequence originates from a human donor in good health (CMV status not recorded). Some clones in this sample may be carry-over from other donors' samples. The chain uses TRBV14 and TRBJ2-5; the D gene is possibly TRBD1 (6 bases). CDR3 nucleotide sequence: TGTGCCAGCAGCCGCACAGGGTTTGCAATAGAGACCCAGTACTTC. It is translated as CASSRTGFAIETQYF.